Included here is one T cell receptor (beta chain) sequence, with context. Its specificity is not known. Treatment: 15 to 20 received Ad26.COV2.S at low or high dose, single or two shots; roughly 5 received placebo; per-sample allocation not given. Material that was analyzed had been drawn on day 63 after the first vaccine or placebo injection. Vaccination used an Ad26 vector expressing Wuhan-strain SARS-CoV-2 spike. This record comes from a study of Ad26.COV2.S vaccination and SARS-CoV-2 variants. The wider study: Into the muscle, Ad26.COV2.S was dosed once or twice, 56 days apart. Study conclusions and caveats: Vaccinees displayed broader spike-specific TCR repertoires than placebo recipients.

This CDR3 comprises 15 residues. The V end was cut by 0 bases, the J end by 4 bases, with 13 bases between. Germline values: CDR1 SGHKS, CDR2 YYEKEE (reference sequence). TCRdb's copy holds only in-frame clones and misses some; the assay was immunoSEQ multiplex PCR. The table has about 420,000 clones, 88% seen once. The sequencing used peripheral blood, collected in a trial of Ad26.COV2.S vaccine versus placebo. The clonotype comes from a person between 18 and 59 years old who received the Ad26.COV2.S COVID-19 vaccine or a placebo. V gene TRBV5-5 combines with J gene TRBJ1-2; D uncertain. CDR3 coding DNA: TGTGCCAGCAGCTTGGCCGCTTCGGGGATCTATGGCTACACCTTC. Its protein product is CASSLAASGIYGYTF. The whole variable domain, filled in from reference TRBV5-5 and TRBJ1-2, reads DAGVTQSPTHLIKTRGQQVTLRCSPISGHKSVSWYQQVLGQGPQFIFQYYEKEERGRGNFPDRFSARQFPNYSSELNVNALLLGDSALYLCASSLAASGIYGYTFGSGTRLTVV.